A selection of T cell receptor beta chains follows, all from one sample in a study of PD-1 blockade in classical Hodgkin lymphoma. Using immunoSEQ multiplex PCR, the repertoire was profiled, and TCRdb retains in-frame clones only, with some absent. The table includes approximately 90,000 clones, around 90% detected once. Sequences were derived from peripheral blood mononuclear cells (PBMCs), sampled before the second cycle of nivolumab. Receptor source: a human donor with classical Hodgkin lymphoma. The CDR3 runs from the conserved cysteine through the conserved F or W. The order of the fields is CDR3 DNA, CDR3 protein, clone size, J gene, V gene, D gene. The D gene is left open where the match is weak. Size is omitted from some rows. Given values are once, few, many or a class for expanded clones.

TGCGCCATCAAGCATTATATCAGGGGGATGAACACTGAAGCTTTCTTT CAIKHYIRGMNTEAFF - TRBJ1-1 TRBV10-1 TRBD1
TGTGCCTGGAGTGTACTACAGGATGGCTACACCTTC CAWSVLQDGYTF once TRBJ1-2 TRBV30 -
TGTGCCAGCAGCTCCGGGACACCTCGTCGGAGGGTCACAGATACGCAGTATTTT CASSSGTPRRRVTDTQYF once TRBJ2-3 TRBV11-2 -
TGTGCCAGCAGTCCAGGGGGGAGCGAGCAGTACTTC CASSPGGSEQYF - TRBJ2-7 TRBV9 -
TGCGCCAGCAGCCAAGAGGCTGCAGATATGAACACTGAAGCTTTCTTT CASSQEAADMNTEAFF - TRBJ1-1 TRBV4-1 -
TGTGCCAGCAGTGAAGCCACTGAGCAGTTCTTC CASSEATEQFF - TRBJ2-1 TRBV6-1 -
TGCGCCAGCAGCTTGGTGCTAGCGGGAGACACCGGGGAGCTGTTTTTT CASSLVLAGDTGELFF - TRBJ2-2 TRBV5-1 TRBD2
TGTGCCAGCAGCCCGGACAGGAGGGGGGGGGATACGCAGTATTTT CASSPDRRGGDTQYF once TRBJ2-3 TRBV11-3 -
TGTGCCAGTAGTATAGGGAGGGGGGGGTATGAGCAGTTCTTC CASSIGRGGYEQFF - TRBJ2-1 TRBV19 -
TGTGCCAGCAGAAAAGCGTGGCAGGGAAGCAAAATCTCTGGAAACACCATATATTTT CASRKAWQGSKISGNTIYF - TRBJ1-3 TRBV6-7 -
TGTGCCAGCAGTTATTGTTCAGGGGCTGGAAACACCATATATTTT CASSYCSGAGNTIYF - TRBJ1-3 TRBV6-9 -
TGTGCCTGGAGTACGAATGAGCAGTTCTTC CAWSTNEQFF - TRBJ2-1 TRBV30 -
TGCGCCAGCAGCTTGGGAAATGAGCAGTTCTTC CASSLGNEQFF - TRBJ2-1 TRBV5-1 -
TGTGCCAGCAGGGAGACTAGCGGGAGGTCCTACGAGCAGTACTTC CASRETSGRSYEQYF - TRBJ2-7 TRBV28 TRBD2
TGTGCCACCAGCAGAGATCTCGGCAGTAATCAGCCCCAGCATTTT CATSRDLGSNQPQHF - TRBJ1-5 TRBV15 -
TGTGCCAGCAGTTTCAGGAGACTAGCGGGAGCAGATACGCAGTATTTT CASSFRRLAGADTQYF - TRBJ2-3 TRBV27 TRBD2
TGTGCTAGTGGTTTGGCCGACAGATACATTAACTATGGCTACACCTTC CASGLADRYINYGYTF - TRBJ1-2 TRBV12-5 -
TGTGCCAGCTCACCAGGGGTTTCTGGTAATGAAAAACTGTTTTTT CASSPGVSGNEKLFF - TRBJ1-4 TRBV18 -
TGTGCCAGCTCACCACCGGGGGGAGGAGCTTTCTTT CASSPPGGGAFF - TRBJ1-1 TRBV18 -
TGTGCCAGCAGTTACTCTCAGGGTGGTTTCACTGAAGCTTTCTTT CASSYSQGGFTEAFF - TRBJ1-1 TRBV6-5 -
TGTGCCTTACTAGCGGGGGTCTTGAACACCGGGGAGCTGTTTTTT CALLAGVLNTGELFF - TRBJ2-2 TRBV30 TRBD2
TGTGCCAGCAGCTTATTGGGGGATAGCAATCAGCCCCAGCATTTT CASSLLGDSNQPQHF - TRBJ1-5 TRBV7-8 -
TGTGCCAGCATTACAGGGGGAATGAACACTGAAGCTTTCTTT CASITGGMNTEAFF - TRBJ1-1 TRBV2 TRBD1
TGTGCCAGCAGTTTACCCACAGGGGACCCCTACAATGAGCAGTTCTTC CASSLPTGDPYNEQFF - TRBJ2-1 TRBV6-6 TRBD1
TGTGCCTGGAGTGCACAGGGTTCGGTGGGGTATGGCTACACCTTC CAWSAQGSVGYGYTF - TRBJ1-2 TRBV30 -
TGTGCCAGCAGTTTAACGGTCGGGTGGCAGTACTTC CASSLTVGWQYF - TRBJ2-7 TRBV28 -
TGCGCCAGCAGTCCCCTTCAAGCGGGAGGGCCGGACACCGGGGAGCTGTTTTTT CASSPLQAGGPDTGELFF - TRBJ2-2 TRBV10-2 TRBD2
TGCGCCAGCAGCTCCACAGGGACAGGGAGTAGAAATGGCTACACCTTC CASSSTGTGSRNGYTF few TRBJ1-2 TRBV5-1 TRBD1
TGTGCCAGTAGCCAACGGGAGACCCAGTACTTC CASSQRETQYF few TRBJ2-5 TRBV25-1 -
TGTGCCAGTAGTTTCCCCGGACAGGGCTTCTATGGCTACACCTTC CASSFPGQGFYGYTF - TRBJ1-2 TRBV19 TRBD1
TGCGCCAGCAGCCCCTTGGGCAGGGGCGAGGGTGAGCAGTTCTTC CASSPLGRGEGEQFF - TRBJ2-1 TRBV5-1 -
TGTGCCAGCAGCTCGGCGGGACAGGGATTACCTGAAGCTTTCTTT CASSSAGQGLPEAFF - TRBJ1-1 TRBV7-8 TRBD1
TGCGCCAGCAGCCAAGCAGGCAGGACAGATAGCTACGAGCAGTACTTC CASSQAGRTDSYEQYF - TRBJ2-7 TRBV4-1 -
TGTGCCAGCTCACCACCACAAGGACCTAACTATGGCTACACCTTC CASSPPQGPNYGYTF - TRBJ1-2 TRBV18 -
TGTGCCAGCAGTTTCACAGGGGGCACTGAAGCTTTCTTT CASSFTGGTEAFF - TRBJ1-1 TRBV25-1 TRBD1
TGTGCCAGCAGCTTAGTCGCTGGCCGGTCAAACTATGGCTACACCTTC CASSLVAGRSNYGYTF once TRBJ1-2 TRBV7-9 -
TGTGCCAGCAGTGAAGGGGGGAGTGACGTTCGAAGATTATTT CASSEGGSDVRRLF few TRBJ1-1 TRBV6-4 -
TGTGCCAGCAGTTTATCCTCTCAGGCGGGGGGAATGGAGACCCAGTACTTC CASSLSSQAGGMETQYF - TRBJ2-5 TRBV28 TRBD2
TGTGCCAGCACCTGGTCGGGCACCGGGGAGCTGTTTTTT CASTWSGTGELFF - TRBJ2-2 TRBV6-1 -
TGTGCCAGCAGCCAAGATCTAGCGGGAAGCCAAGAGACCCAGTACTTC CASSQDLAGSQETQYF - TRBJ2-5 TRBV4-2 TRBD2
TGTGCCACCAGCAGATTAAGGGGACAGCAGTACTTC CATSRLRGQQYF once TRBJ2-7 TRBV15 -
TGTGCCAGCAGCCTGACAGTCATGAACACTGAAGCTTTCTTT CASSLTVMNTEAFF few TRBJ1-1 TRBV11-2 -
TGTGCCAGCAGACCGGGGACATCCTTTGATGGCTACACCTTC CASRPGTSFDGYTF - TRBJ1-2 TRBV28 -
TGTGCCTGGAGTGGACGGAGGAACACTGAAGCTTTCTTT CAWSGRRNTEAFF - TRBJ1-1 TRBV30 -
TGTGCCAGCAGGAAACAGGACCGGACTAACTATGGCTACACCTTC CASRKQDRTNYGYTF - TRBJ1-2 TRBV6-1 -
TGTGCCAGCAGCCTAAACGGAGATAGCAATCAGCCCCAGCATTTT CASSLNGDSNQPQHF - TRBJ1-5 TRBV5-5 -
TGTGCCAGCAGTTTTACGGGGGAACTTTTTTCATCAGCACAGAGCTCTGGAAACACCATATATTTT CASSFTGELFSSAQSSGNTIYF - TRBJ1-3 TRBV28 -
TGTGCCAGCAGCTTAGATAGGGGCGTCTACGAGCAGTACTTC CASSLDRGVYEQYF - TRBJ2-7 TRBV11-2 -
TGCGCCAGCAGCCTCCGACTAGCGGGAGGCTACGAGCAGTACTTC CASSLRLAGGYEQYF - TRBJ2-7 TRBV5-1 TRBD2
TGTGCCAGCCTGCTTAGGGAACTGGCTAGGGCGGCGGTGGGCTATGGCTACACCTTC CASLLRELARAAVGYGYTF - TRBJ1-2 TRBV13 -
TGCGCCAGCAGCTTGAGCAGGGGTGGACAGGGAAGTAGGATTGAGCAGTTCTTC CASSLSRGGQGSRIEQFF - TRBJ2-1 TRBV5-1 TRBD1
TGTGCCCGGGGGGGCGGCACCTACAATGAGCAGTTCTTC CARGGGTYNEQFF - TRBJ2-1 TRBV30 TRBD2
TGTGCCGGCACCCTACGGGGGGTAAATCAGCCCCAGCATTTT CAGTLRGVNQPQHF once TRBJ1-5 TRBV28 -
TGTGCCATCACGAGGACCCTCCTCTACGAGCAGTACTTC CAITRTLLYEQYF - TRBJ2-7 TRBV2 -
TGTGCCAGCAGCTTGTACTCATACAGGGATAGCAATCAGCCCCAGCATTTT CASSLYSYRDSNQPQHF - TRBJ1-5 TRBV5-8 -
TGTGCCAGCAGCTCGTCAGGGACCGGGGAGCTGTTTTTT CASSSSGTGELFF - TRBJ2-2 TRBV11-3 -
TGTGCCAGCAGAAACAGGGTTTCGGCGAACACTGAAGCTTTCTTT CASRNRVSANTEAFF - TRBJ1-1 TRBV7-9 -
TGTGCCAGCAGCTTACGGCCCCTCAGGGACAGGGAAAACACCGGGGAGCTGTTTTTT CASSLRPLRDRENTGELFF - TRBJ2-2 TRBV11-3 TRBD1
TGTGCCAGCAGCTTTTGGACCAGTCGGTCTGGGGCCAACGTCCTGACTTTC CASSFWTSRSGANVLTF - TRBJ2-6 TRBV5-4 -
TGTGCCAGCAGTGCCGGGGGAGCCTACGAGCAGTACTTC CASSAGGAYEQYF - TRBJ2-7 TRBV27 -